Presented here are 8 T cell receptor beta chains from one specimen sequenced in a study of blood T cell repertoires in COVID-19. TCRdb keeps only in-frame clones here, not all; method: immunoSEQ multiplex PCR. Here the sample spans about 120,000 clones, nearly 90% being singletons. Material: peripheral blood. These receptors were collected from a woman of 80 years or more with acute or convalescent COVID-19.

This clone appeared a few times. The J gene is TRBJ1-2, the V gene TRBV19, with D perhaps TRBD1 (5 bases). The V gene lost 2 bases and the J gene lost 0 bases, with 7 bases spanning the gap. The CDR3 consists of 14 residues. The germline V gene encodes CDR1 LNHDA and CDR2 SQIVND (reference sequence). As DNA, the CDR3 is TGTGCCAGTAGTATAACAGGACCTAACTATGGCTACACCTTC. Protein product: CASSITGPNYGYTF.

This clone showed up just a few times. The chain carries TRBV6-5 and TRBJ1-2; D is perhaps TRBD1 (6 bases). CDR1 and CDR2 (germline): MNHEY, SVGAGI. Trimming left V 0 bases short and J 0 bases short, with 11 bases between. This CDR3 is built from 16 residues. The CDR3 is CASSYSTTGSNYGYTF. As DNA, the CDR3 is TGTGCCAGCAGTTACTCGACCACAGGGTCTAACTATGGCTACACCTTC.

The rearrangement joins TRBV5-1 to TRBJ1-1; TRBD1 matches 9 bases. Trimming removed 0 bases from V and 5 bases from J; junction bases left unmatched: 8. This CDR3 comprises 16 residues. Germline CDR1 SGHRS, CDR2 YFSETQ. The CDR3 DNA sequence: TGCGCCAGCAGCTTGGACCCACAGGGGGCGCCAACTGAAGCTTTCTTT. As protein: CASSLDPQGAPTEAFF.

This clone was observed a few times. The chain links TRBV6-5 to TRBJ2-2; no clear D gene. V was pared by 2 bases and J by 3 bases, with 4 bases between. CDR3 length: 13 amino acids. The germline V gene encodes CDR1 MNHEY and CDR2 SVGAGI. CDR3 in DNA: TGTGCCAGCAGTTACACTCACACCGGGGAGCTGTTTTTT. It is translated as CASSYTHTGELFF.

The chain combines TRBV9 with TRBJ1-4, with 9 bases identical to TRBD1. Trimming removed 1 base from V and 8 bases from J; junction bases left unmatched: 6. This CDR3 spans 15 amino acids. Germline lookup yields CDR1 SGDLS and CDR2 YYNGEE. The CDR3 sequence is CASSVRPGQGEKLFF. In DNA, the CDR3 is TGTGCCAGCAGCGTACGCCCGGGACAGGGCGAAAAACTGTTTTTT.

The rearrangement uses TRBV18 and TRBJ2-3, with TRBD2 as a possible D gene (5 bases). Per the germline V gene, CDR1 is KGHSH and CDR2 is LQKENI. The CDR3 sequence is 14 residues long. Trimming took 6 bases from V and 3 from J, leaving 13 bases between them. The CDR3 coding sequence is TGTGCCAGCTCGTCCGGGATCCAAACAGATACGCAGTATTTT. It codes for CASSSGIQTDTQYF.

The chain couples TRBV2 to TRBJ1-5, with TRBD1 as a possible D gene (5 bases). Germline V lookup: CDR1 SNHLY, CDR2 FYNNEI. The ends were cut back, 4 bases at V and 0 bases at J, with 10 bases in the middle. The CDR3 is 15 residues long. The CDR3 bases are TGTGCCAGCAGTGTGACAGATTATAGCAATCAGCCCCAGCATTTT. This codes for CASSVTDYSNQPQHF.

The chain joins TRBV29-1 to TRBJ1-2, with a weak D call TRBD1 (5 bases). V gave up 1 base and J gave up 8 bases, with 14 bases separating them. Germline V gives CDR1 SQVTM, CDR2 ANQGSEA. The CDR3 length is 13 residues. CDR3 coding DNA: TGCAGCGTTGAAGTTTCCCCGACAGAAGGCTACACCTTC. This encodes CSVEVSPTEGYTF.